This T cell receptor beta chain was captured by sequencing in a study of CD8 T cells in Susac syndrome. Germline V gene sequence: CDR1 DFQATT, CDR2 SNEGSKA (reference sequence). The CDR3 contains 16 residues. Trimming removed 0 bases at V and 1 base at J, with 13 bases between. With random hexamers, about 0.45 to 1 ug RNA was reverse transcribed. TCRdb processed the immunoSEQ multiplex PCR reads anew with MiXCR; each CDR3 protein has one entry. The sample contains about 150,000 distinct CDR3 sequences, nearly 97% of which appear only once. The material sequenced was CD8+ T cells from PBMCs. This TCR came from a human donor with multiple sclerosis. This chain links TRBV20-1 with TRBJ1-5; unclear D gene. The chain's CDR3 is CSARDPADPSNQPQHF. CDR3 nucleotides: TGCAGTGCTAGAGATCCGGCAGATCCAAGCAATCAGCCCCAGCATTTT.